A single sample gave rise to the 21 T cell receptor beta chains below, sequenced in a study of shared clonotypes between healthy human individuals. The data were produced by immunoSEQ multiplex PCR, yet TCRdb's version contains in-frame clones alone and is incomplete. The sample includes 550,000 to 850,000 clones, roughly two thirds seen only once; the top ten take around 1.7%. Source material: memory CD4+ T cells sorted from blood. Regarding subset: CD45RA-negative fraction. The receptors shown here come from a woman aged 25 to 39 in good health.

This clone was recorded only once. The chain employs TRBV4-3 and TRBJ1-4, with 7 positions matching TRBD1. J gave up 12 bases and V 4 bases, and 2 bases lay outside the gene matches. Germline CDR1 LGHNA, CDR2 YSLEER. The CDR3 totals 11 residues. This CDR3 reads CASSLQGELFF. Here the CDR3 DNA reads TGCGCCAGCAGCCTGCAGGGGGAACTGTTTTTT.

This chain joins TRBV5-4 and TRBJ1-3, with 7 nucleotides matching TRBD1. Germline assignment: CDR1 SGHNT and CDR2 YYREEE (reference sequence). This CDR3 has 16 residues. J gave up 3 bases and V 4 bases, and 10 bases lay outside the gene matches. The CDR3: CASSPDTTGFGNTIYF. CDR3 nucleotide sequence: TGTGCCAGCAGCCCGGATACGACAGGGTTTGGAAACACCATATATTTT.

V and J are TRBV19 and TRBJ2-1, with D unclear. CDR3 length: 15 residues. Trimming took 3 bases from V and 6 from J, leaving 15 bases between them. Germline CDR1 reads LNHDA; CDR2 reads SQIVND (reference sequence). In DNA form, the CDR3 reads TGTGCCAGTAGTATCCCCCGTCAAAGGAGCAATGAGCAGTTCTTC. This sequence encodes CASSIPRQRSNEQFF.

The rearrangement links TRBV7-2 to TRBJ1-2; 7 bases agree with TRBD1. CDR3 size: 14 residues. Trimming cost V 5 bases and J 2 bases; bases outside gene matches: 5. Germline values: CDR1 SGHTA, CDR2 FQGNSA. The CDR3, as DNA: TGTGCCAGCAGCACTCCGGGACAGAACTATGGCTACACCTTC. Its translation is CASSTPGQNYGYTF. Full variable domain (remainder filled in from reference TRBV7-2 and TRBJ1-2): GAGVSQSPSNKVTEKGKDVELRCDPISGHTALYWYRQSLGQGLEFLIYFQGNSAPDKSGLPSDRFSAERTGGSVSTLTIQRTQQEDSAVYLCASSTPGQNYGYTFGSGTRLTVV.

This chain links TRBV5-1 with TRBJ1-2, with D tentatively TRBD1 (5 bases). Germline assignment: CDR1 SGHRS and CDR2 YFSETQ. V lost 1 base and J 8 bases, leaving 15 bases between the germline ends. The CDR3 sequence is 14 residues long. The CDR3 sequence: CASSLWSGAEGYTF. Written as DNA, the CDR3 is TGCGCCAGCAGCTTGTGGTCTGGGGCAGAAGGCTACACCTTC.

The chain recombines TRBV5-6 with TRBJ2-1; D may be TRBD1 (5 bases). Germline V gene lookup returns CDR1 SGHDT and CDR2 YYEEEE. V lost 4 bases, J lost 0 bases, and 14 bases lay in between. CDR3 length equals 16 residues. The CDR3 protein is CASSGATTVSYNEQFF. In DNA, the CDR3 is TGTGCCAGCAGCGGAGCTACGACAGTCTCCTACAATGAGCAGTTCTTC. Full variable domain (outside the CDR3, taken from reference TRBV5-6 and TRBJ2-1): DAGVTQSPTHLIKTRGQQVTLRCSPKSGHDTVSWYQQALGQGPQFIFQYYEEEERQRGNFPDRFSGHQFPNYSSELNVNALLLGDSALYLCASSGATTVSYNEQFFGPGTRLTVL.

The V gene is TRBV5-1, the J gene TRBJ2-7; perhaps D is TRBD1 or TRBD2 (5 bases each). This CDR3 is 16 amino acids long. Trimming took 4 bases from V and 0 from J, leaving 17 bases between them. CDR1 and CDR2 from the germline V gene are SGHRS and YFSETQ. CDR3 sequence (DNA): TGCGCCAGCAGCGGGGGACCCGAGCTTAGCTCCTACGAGCAGTACTTC. This translates into CASSGGPELSSYEQYF.

The chain carries TRBV30 and TRBJ2-1; D gene uncertain. The CDR3 is 9 amino acids. Germline lookup yields CDR1 GTSNPN and CDR2 SVGIG (reference sequence). V was trimmed by 5 bases and J by 6 bases, leaving 2 bases between them. The CDR3 DNA reads TGTGCCTGGCCCAATGAGCAGTTCTTC. Its protein is CAWPNEQFF.

J is TRBJ2-7 and V is TRBV18, with unresolved D. CDR1 KGHSH and CDR2 LQKENI come from the germline V gene. The CDR3 consists of 13 residues. V dropped 2 bases and J dropped 3 bases, with 8 bases sitting between them. For the CDR3, the DNA is TGTGCCAGCTCACCAATACGAGTCTACGAGCAGTACTTC. Residues: CASSPIRVYEQYF.

In this sample, this clone turned up a few times. This rearrangement joins TRBV29-1 to TRBJ2-1; TRBD2 matches at 7 bases. The CDR3 totals 16 residues. V shed 3 bases and J 4 bases; nucleotides not matched to a gene: 12. CDR1 and CDR2 from the germline V gene are SQVTM and ANQGSEA. This chain's CDR3 is CSVDSGGTSLYNEQFF. DNA of the CDR3: TGCAGCGTTGACTCGGGAGGCACTAGCCTATACAATGAGCAGTTCTTC.

This chain links TRBV6-5 with TRBJ1-1; 11 bases agree with TRBD1. With V trimmed by 2 bases and J by 9 bases, 8 bases remained unmatched. The V gene's germline CDR1 is MNHEY and CDR2 SVGAGI. This CDR3 has 15 residues. The CDR3 coding sequence is TGTGCCAGCAGTTACCCAGAGGACAGGGGGCGAAAAGCTTTCTTT. As protein: CASSYPEDRGRKAFF.

Worth noting for this clone: Within the sample, other DNA sequences also encode this same CDR3. V usage is TRBV19 and J usage is TRBJ2-7; possibly TRBD1 for D (5 bases). Trimming shortened V by 6 bases and J by 2 bases, and 5 bases separated the two germline ends. This CDR3 has 11 amino acids. In germline, CDR1 is LNHDA, CDR2 SQIVND (reference sequence). CDR3 nucleotides: TGTGCCAGTAGGGGGCCCTACGAGCAGTACTTC. Amino acid sequence: CASRGPYEQYF.

The V gene is TRBV30, the J gene TRBJ1-2; TRBD1 matches at 7 bases. CDR3 length equals 15 residues. The V and J ends lost 1 base and 3 bases, in that order; junction bases with no gene match: 8. Looked up from germline, CDR1 is GTSNPN and CDR2 is SVGIG (reference sequence). The CDR3: CAWSAEGASYYGYTF. DNA for the CDR3: TGTGCCTGGAGTGCGGAGGGGGCGTCTTACTATGGCTACACCTTC.

The V gene is TRBV11-2, the J gene TRBJ1-4, with D uncertain. The germline gives CDR1 SGHAT, CDR2 FQNNGV. The CDR3 has 14 amino acids. Between the trimmed V and J ends, which lost 3 bases and 0 bases, there was a span of 5 bases. Written as DNA, the CDR3 is TGTGCCAGCAGCTTCCGAGCAACTAATGAAAAACTGTTTTTT. It is translated as CASSFRATNEKLFF.

This clone was counted once. The rearrangement joins TRBV15 to TRBJ1-5, with 9 bases identical to TRBD1. The V segment lost 6 bases and the J segment 5 bases; nucleotides outside the gene matches: 14. Germline V gene sequence: CDR1 LNHNV, CDR2 YYDKDF (reference sequence). The CDR3 extends over 17 amino acids. The CDR3: CATRGDYLGTGYQPQHF. CDR3 sequence (DNA): TGTGCCACCAGGGGTGACTATCTAGGGACAGGGTATCAGCCCCAGCATTTT.

V is TRBV30 and J is TRBJ2-5; a possible D gene is TRBD2 (7 bases). The V end was cut by 2 bases, the J end by 5 bases, with 12 bases between. The CDR3 covers 13 residues. Germline V gives CDR1 GTSNPN, CDR2 SVGIG (reference sequence). The CDR3 protein is CAWSRGEGETQYF. DNA of the CDR3: TGTGCCTGGAGTAGGGGGGAGGGGGAGACCCAGTACTTC. Drawing the rest from reference TRBV30 and TRBJ2-5, the complete variable domain is SQTIHQWPATLVQPVGSPLSLECTVEGTSNPNLYWYRQAAGRGLQLLFYSVGIGQISSEVPQNLSASRPQDRQFILSSKKLLLSDSGFYLCAWSRGEGETQYFGPGTRLLVL.

This clone has a handful of counts. The V gene is TRBV11-2, the J gene TRBJ2-6, with unresolved D. Trimming took 1 base from V and 0 from J, leaving 7 bases between them. CDR3 length: 16 residues. Looked up from germline, CDR1 is SGHAT and CDR2 is FQNNGV. Here the CDR3 DNA reads TGTGCCAGCAGCTTAGTACAGACCTCTGGGGCCAACGTCCTGACTTTC. Residues: CASSLVQTSGANVLTF.

The gene calls are TRBV5-1 and TRBJ2-1; tentatively, D is TRBD1 or TRBD2 (6 bases each). CDR1 and CDR2 from the germline V gene are SGHRS and YFSETQ. The CDR3 length is 14 residues. Trimming shortened V by 7 bases and J by 10 bases, and 21 bases separated the two germline ends. The CDR3 is CASSTGTPRGEQFF. CDR3 DNA: TGCGCCAGCTCTACAGGGACCCCGCGGGGAGAGCAGTTCTTC.

V usage is TRBV28 and J usage is TRBJ1-1; D unresolved. The CDR3 sequence is 12 residues long. V was cut by 2 bases and J by 7 bases, with 8 bases left in between. The V gene's germline CDR1 is MDHEN and CDR2 SYDVKM. This CDR3 reads CASSLRQLEAFF. As DNA, the CDR3 is TGTGCCAGCAGTTTAAGGCAGCTTGAAGCTTTCTTT.

The count of this clone is one. The J gene is TRBJ2-7, the V gene TRBV2; 7 bases are shared with TRBD1. Unmatched junction bases numbered 11, after V lost 10 bases and J lost 2 bases. CDR1 is SNHLY, CDR2 FYNNEI, per germline. The CDR3 is 14 residues long. The CDR3 sequence is CATTPGTVTYEQYF. CDR3 nucleotides: TGTGCCACTACTCCCGGGACAGTCACCTACGAGCAGTACTTC.

The chain uses TRBV4-2 and TRBJ2-1; 8 bases align to TRBD2. In germline, CDR1 is LGHNA, CDR2 YNFKEQ. CDR3 length: 15 residues. J gave up 4 bases and V 4 bases, and 6 bases lay outside the gene matches. Here the CDR3 DNA reads TGTGCCAGCAGCCCGGTAGCGGGAACATACAATGAGCAGTTCTTC. Protein sequence: CASSPVAGTYNEQFF.